Given below is one T cell receptor beta chain in context. The data stem from a study of blood T cell repertoires in COVID-19. Across the whole study: Sites in the United States, Italy and Spain provided acute and convalescent COVID-19 samples. PBMCs, B-cell-depleted T cells, or T cells were the source of the cDNA or gDNA that made up the material.

In the original analysis: Reference gene primer amplification gave nucleated cell count estimates. The repertoire was sequenced with immunoSEQ multiplex PCR; TCRdb's copy has only in-frame clones and lacks some. The DNA was the basis for D and trimming; V, J and clone size are from that table. The sample lists roughly 79,000 clones, 70% to 90% seen once, with approximately 4.3% in the top ten. The source material was peripheral blood. The receptor was derived from a man aged 50 or older with active COVID-19.

The CDR3 reads CASSSPRQGNEQFF. The CDR3, as DNA: TGTGCCAGCAGTTCCCCACGACAGGGAAATGAGCAGTTCTTC. The chain links TRBV6-5 to TRBJ2-1; TRBD1 aligns across 7 bases. Germline V CDR1 and CDR2: MNHEY, SVGAGI. The CDR3 loop spans 14 amino acids. V dropped 4 bases and J dropped 7; count of bases not matched to a gene: 7.